What follows describes a single T cell receptor (beta chain). Germline V gene lookup returns CDR1 LNHDA and CDR2 SQIVND (reference sequence). This CDR3 is 14 amino acids long. As processed by the authors: Using reference gene primer amplification, nucleated cell counts were estimated. Profiling relied on immunoSEQ multiplex PCR, and the TCRdb table lists in-frame clones only, not all of them. V and J calls and clone size are copied from that table; D and trimming were computed from the DNA. The sample lists 50,000 to 70,000 clones, around nine tenths occurring once. These data belong to a study of blood T cell repertoires in COVID-19. Study information: The origin of the acute and convalescent COVID-19 samples was the United States, Italy and Spain. The cDNA or gDNA used as material had been derived from T cells, B-cell-depleted T cells, or PBMCs.

Input material: peripheral blood. The TCR comes from a human donor with active COVID-19. The donor label of this sample is uncertain. This sequence joins TRBV19 and TRBJ1-5, with D tentatively TRBD1 (6 bases). Gene TRBJ2-3 matches the end of the DNA better, so the J call may be wrong. This CDR3 is CASSTTGSNQPQYF. The CDR3 coding sequence is TGTGCCAGTAGTACGACAGGTAGCAATCAGCCCCAGTATTTT.